The 14 T cell receptor beta chains reported below all come from one sample, sequenced in a study of blood T cell repertoires in COVID-19. Sequenced by immunoSEQ multiplex PCR; TCRdb stores in-frame clones only, minus some. The sample holds about 81,000 clones, approximately 88% seen once. The sequencing sample was made of peripheral blood. These receptors were collected from a man between 65 and 80 years old with acute or convalescent COVID-19.

V and J are TRBV19 and TRBJ2-3; D possibly corresponds to TRBD1 (6 bases). There are 15 residues in the CDR3. V was clipped by 2 bases and J by 9 bases, with 18 bases between them. Germline values: CDR1 LNHDA, CDR2 SQIVND (reference sequence). DNA of the CDR3: TGTGCCAGTAGTATAAGGGGAGATGGGGGCAGGACGCAGTATTTT. This sequence encodes CASSIRGDGGRTQYF.

This clone was detected only once. The chain combines TRBV30 with TRBJ2-7; perhaps TRBD1 as D (6 bases). Germline V CDR1 and CDR2: GTSNPN, SVGIG (reference sequence). This CDR3 region has 13 residues. The germline V and J ends were trimmed by 2 bases and 6 bases, with 14 bases remaining between them. Here the CDR3 DNA reads TGTGCCTGGAGTTCAGGGGTCTCGGGCGAGCAGTACTTC. Its protein product is CAWSSGVSGEQYF.

The chain employs TRBV7-9 and TRBJ1-3; D perhaps matches TRBD1 (6 bases). Germline CDR1 is SEHNR and CDR2 is FQNEAQ (reference sequence). The ends were cut back, 0 bases at V and 4 bases at J, with 13 bases in the middle. CDR3 length equals 16 residues. CDR3 bases: TGTGCCAGCAGCTTAGCTGAACCGGGACAAGGAAACACCATATATTTT. Protein sequence: CASSLAEPGQGNTIYF. Combining the CDR3 with reference TRBV7-9 and TRBJ1-3 gives the whole variable domain DTGVSQNPRHKITKRGQNVTFRCDPISEHNRLYWYRQTLGQGPEFLTYFQNEAQLEKSRLLSDRFSAERPKGSFSTLEIQRTEQGDSAMYLCASSLAEPGQGNTIYFGEGSWLTVV.

The chain carries TRBV27 and TRBJ1-6; 7 bases are shared with TRBD1. This CDR3 is built from 15 residues. The germline gives CDR1 MNHEY, CDR2 SMNVEV (reference sequence). Germline trimming cut 5 bases from V and 7 bases from J; bases unmatched to any gene: 8. For the CDR3, the DNA is TGTGCCAGCAGTCACGGACAGGCTACGAATTCACCCCTCCACTTT. Protein sequence: CASSHGQATNSPLHF.

This clone was detected only a few times. This sequence joins TRBV28 and TRBJ2-5; 9 bases are shared with TRBD2. Germline V gene data show CDR1 as MDHEN and CDR2 as SYDVKM. The length of the CDR3 is 15 residues. V shed 6 bases and J 4 bases; nucleotides not matched to a gene: 9. The CDR3 DNA follows: TGTGCCAGCAGATCAAGCGGGGGGCTGGCAGAGACCCAGTACTTC. Encoded protein: CASRSSGGLAETQYF.

The rearrangement joins TRBV28 to TRBJ2-7; the match to TRBD2 covers 13 bases. Germline loops: CDR1 MDHEN, CDR2 SYDVKM. The CDR3 totals 18 residues. V lost 2 bases and J lost 4; bases outside the gene matches: 11. The DNA for the CDR3 is TGTGCCAGCAGTTTAAGGTCGGGACTAGCGGGATTCGGGTACGAGCAGTACTTC. This translates into CASSLRSGLAGFGYEQYF.

This sequence joins TRBV19 and TRBJ2-4, with 9 bases identical to TRBD1. Per the germline V gene, CDR1 is LNHDA and CDR2 is SQIVND (reference sequence). Losses at the gene ends were 2 bases for V and 3 bases for J; bases not matched to a gene: 20. The CDR3 has 21 residues. The CDR3 DNA reads as TGTGCCAGTAGTATAATTGGGCTTTCCGCCGGGACAGGGCTGGACAAAAACATTCAGTACTTC. It yields the protein CASSIIGLSAGTGLDKNIQYF.

The chain employs TRBV5-1 and TRBJ1-5; D is unresolved. This CDR3 spans 14 amino acids. Trimming stripped 0 bases from V and 6 bases from J, with 10 bases between. The germline CDR1 and CDR2 sequences are SGHRS and YFSETQ. The CDR3 coding sequence is TGCGCCAGCAGCTTGGACGGGGTAGGTCAGCCCCAGCATTTT. Its protein is CASSLDGVGQPQHF.

This chain uses TRBV5-1 with TRBJ1-2; TRBD1 matches 12 bases. This CDR3 is built from 13 residues. The junction had 1 base not matched to a gene; V was cut back by 2 bases and J by 8 bases. Per the germline V gene, CDR1 is SGHRS and CDR2 is YFSETQ. DNA for the CDR3: TGCGCCAGCAGCTTCGGGACAGGGGGCGGCTACACCTTC. Amino acids: CASSFGTGGGYTF.

The rearrangement links TRBV7-2 to TRBJ1-1; the D gene is possibly TRBD1 (5 bases). V lost 5 bases, J lost 3 bases, and 13 bases lay in between. Germline CDR1 reads SGHTA; CDR2 reads FQGNSA. There are 14 residues in the CDR3. The CDR3 protein is CASSGRRRDTEAFF. The DNA for the CDR3 is TGTGCCAGCAGCGGGAGGCGCAGGGACACTGAAGCTTTCTTT.

J is TRBJ2-7 and V is TRBV2; 7 nucleotides match TRBD1. V dropped 6 bases and J dropped 3; count of bases not matched to a gene: 8. The CDR3 consists of 14 residues. Germline values: CDR1 SNHLY, CDR2 FYNNEI. The CDR3 coding sequence is TGTGCCAGCAGGGGGACAGTCCTTGGCTACGAGCAGTACTTC. Protein product: CASRGTVLGYEQYF.

The CDR3 region has the DNA TGCGCCAGCAGCCAAGGGCTGACGGGGGGCTATGGCTACACCTTC. Protein: CASSQGLTGGYGYTF. This sequence joins TRBV4-1 and TRBJ1-2; D perhaps matches TRBD1 (5 bases). CDR1 and CDR2 from the germline V gene are MGHRA and YSYEKL. The CDR3 is 15 amino acids. The germline V and J ends were trimmed by 1 base and 4 bases, with 13 bases remaining between them.

V usage is TRBV9 and J usage is TRBJ2-7; maybe TRBD2 (5 bases). The CDR3 contains 13 residues. Germline CDR1 reads SGDLS; CDR2 reads YYNGEE. The ends were cut back, 3 bases at V and 3 bases at J, with 10 bases in the middle. The CDR3 DNA follows: TGTGCCAGCAGCGGACTATTAGGCTACGAGCAGTACTTC. Translated: CASSGLLGYEQYF.

The chain is built from TRBV24-1 and TRBJ2-2, with D perhaps TRBD2 (5 bases). The CDR3 is made up of 13 amino acids. V lost 0 bases and J lost 13, with 11 bases in between. Per the germline V gene, CDR1 is KGHDR and CDR2 is SFDVKD. CDR3 bases: TGTGCCACCAGTGATTTGCCCCAAGCGGCGCTGTTTTTT. Translation: CATSDLPQAALFF.